This T cell receptor (beta chain) was captured by sequencing in a study of T cells after yellow fever vaccination (dated by TCRdb to about 2019). For the study in its entirety: The SMART-Seq v4 Ultra Low Input RNA kit was used to prepare libraries from fractions with low cell numbers. Blood was collected at multiple timepoints before and after primary and secondary immunization, and bulk PBMC replicates and cell subsets were isolated. To track T-cell clones before and after primary and booster YFV17D yellow fever vaccination, bulk TCR alpha and beta repertoires were sequenced longitudinally. Two healthy male donors, one aged 18 to 30 and one aged 30 to 40 years, were included in the cohort.

This clonotype has a handful of counts. The antigen it binds to is not known. The record has no base qualities; no much larger clone is one base away. TCR cDNA was synthesized by 5'RACE template switching, which introduced a universal primer site and unique molecular identifiers. Priming of cDNA synthesis was performed from both the TCR alpha and TCR beta constant segments. Libraries were amplified in two PCR steps, with sample barcodes and sequencing adapters added in the second step. Sequencing of libraries was performed on Illumina HiSeq 2500 (2x100 bp) or NovaSeq (2x150 bp). As for the original processing: Demultiplexing of reads and collapsing into UMI consensus sequences were performed with MIGEC, and V(D)J alignment was carried out with MiXCR. Using edgeR on replicate PBMC samples, clonotypes were called vaccine-responding if FDR was below 0.01 and the log2 fold change was above 5 up to day 15. Bulk clonotypes were assigned CD4 or CD8 identity according to which sequenced CD4 or CD8 repertoire held them at higher abundance. The raw public data were reprocessed by TCRdb itself: fastp quality trimming at Q25, MiXCR clonotype calling, in-frame beta chains only. CDR3 protein duplicates are merged, each entry listing the most common genes and DNA. The V and J calls, along with clone size, are taken from TCRdb and not from the paper's own processing. The sample data list under 550,000 distinct CDR3 sequences, and about a fifth of these were observed just once. The ten largest clones add up to about a sixth of the sample.

The treatment or condition tag for this specimen amounts to: live attenuated yellow fever vaccine strain. At every blood-draw timepoint, two biological replicates of bulk PBMCs were collected. A standard Ficoll-Paque protocol was used to isolate PBMCs from peripheral blood. TriZol was used to extract RNA from bulk PBMCs, from CD4 and CD8 fractions, and from dextramer-positive and dextramer-negative fractions. What the work shows at the level of the full study, not this receptor alone: Because the study included only two donors, the extent to which the findings can be generalized is limited. Most clones expanded after primary vaccination were re-detected after the booster (approximately 96% of CD4 and approximately 89% of CD8), suggesting broad memory maintenance. Because abundant contaminating clonotypes from the bulk population could be contained in FACS-sorted repertoires, computational filtering was required. A small fraction of clonotypes appeared in both the CD4 and CD8 compartments, likely as a result of convergent recombination. The secondary T-cell response was found to be weaker but faster than the primary response, with a peak reached on day 5 rather than on day 15.

Via the germline V gene, CDR1 is LGHNA and CDR2 YNFKEQ. Spanning cysteine to phenylalanine, the CDR3 consists of 17 amino acids. The sequence is cut down to CDR3 DNA, 51 bases in frame from base 1. The germline V and J ends show losses of 0 bases and 8 bases respectively, and no gene match explains 10 bases of the junction. This sequence was found in a man younger than 35 who received the YFV17D yellow fever vaccine. The V and J genes are TRBV4-2 and TRBJ2-1, with TRBD2 matching 10 junction bases. This specimen consisted of PBMCs, obtained about 21 days after the first yellow fever vaccination. The sequence in DNA is TGTGCCAGCAGCCAAGATAGTTTCGCTAGCGGGGGAGATGAGCAGTTCTTC. Its protein reads: CASSQDSFASGGDEQFF.